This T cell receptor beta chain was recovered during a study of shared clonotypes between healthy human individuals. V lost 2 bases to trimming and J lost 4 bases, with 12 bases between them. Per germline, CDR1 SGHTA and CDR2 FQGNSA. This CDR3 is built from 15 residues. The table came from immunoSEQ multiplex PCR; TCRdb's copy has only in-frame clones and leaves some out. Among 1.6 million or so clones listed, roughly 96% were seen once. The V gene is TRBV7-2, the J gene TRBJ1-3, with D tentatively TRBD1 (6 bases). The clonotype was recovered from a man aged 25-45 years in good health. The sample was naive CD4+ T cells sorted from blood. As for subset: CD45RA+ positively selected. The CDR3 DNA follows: TGTGCCAGCAGCTTAAACAGGGTCACAGGAAACACCATATATTTT. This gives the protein CASSLNRVTGNTIYF.